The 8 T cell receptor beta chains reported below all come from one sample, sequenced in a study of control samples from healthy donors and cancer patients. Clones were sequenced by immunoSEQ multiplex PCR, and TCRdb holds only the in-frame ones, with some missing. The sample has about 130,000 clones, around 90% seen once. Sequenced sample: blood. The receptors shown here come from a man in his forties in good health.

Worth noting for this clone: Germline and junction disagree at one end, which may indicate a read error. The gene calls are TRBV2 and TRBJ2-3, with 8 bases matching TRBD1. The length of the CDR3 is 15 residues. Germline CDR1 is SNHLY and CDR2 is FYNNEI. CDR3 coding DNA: TGTGCCAGCAGCCGGGACAGGACAGGCACCGATACGCAGTATTTT. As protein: CASSRDRTGTDTQYF.

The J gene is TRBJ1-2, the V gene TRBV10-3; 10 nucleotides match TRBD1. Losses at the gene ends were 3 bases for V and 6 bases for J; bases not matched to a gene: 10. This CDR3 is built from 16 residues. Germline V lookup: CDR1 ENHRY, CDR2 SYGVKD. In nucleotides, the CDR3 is TGTGCCATCAGTGATTACCGGGACAGGGGTGTACATGGCTACACCTTC. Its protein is CAISDYRDRGVHGYTF.

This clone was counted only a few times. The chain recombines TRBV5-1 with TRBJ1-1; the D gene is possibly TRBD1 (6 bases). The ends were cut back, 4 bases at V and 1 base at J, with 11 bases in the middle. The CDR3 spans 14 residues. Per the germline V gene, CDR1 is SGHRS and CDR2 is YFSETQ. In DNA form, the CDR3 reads TGCGCCAGCAGCGGACAGAGGAGGAACACTGAAGCTTTCTTT. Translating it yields CASSGQRRNTEAFF.

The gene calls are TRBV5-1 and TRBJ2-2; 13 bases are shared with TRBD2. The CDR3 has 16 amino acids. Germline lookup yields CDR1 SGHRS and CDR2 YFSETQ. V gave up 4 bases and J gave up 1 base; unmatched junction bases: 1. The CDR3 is CASSRLAGGNTGELFF. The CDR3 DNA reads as TGCGCCAGCAGCCGACTAGCGGGGGGGAACACCGGGGAGCTGTTTTTT.

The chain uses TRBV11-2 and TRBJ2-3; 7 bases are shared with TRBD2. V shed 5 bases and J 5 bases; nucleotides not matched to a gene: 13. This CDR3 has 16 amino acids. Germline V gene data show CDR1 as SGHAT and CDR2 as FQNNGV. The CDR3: CASSPGAGLMVDTQYF. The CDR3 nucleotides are TGTGCCAGCAGCCCCGGAGCGGGGCTTATGGTAGATACGCAGTATTTT.

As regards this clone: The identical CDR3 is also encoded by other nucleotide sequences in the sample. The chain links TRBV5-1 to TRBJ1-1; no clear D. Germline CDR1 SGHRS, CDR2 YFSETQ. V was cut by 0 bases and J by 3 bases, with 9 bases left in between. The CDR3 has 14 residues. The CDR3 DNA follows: TGCGCCAGCAGCTTGGGAGGGTCGGACACTGAAGCTTTCTTT. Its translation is CASSLGGSDTEAFF. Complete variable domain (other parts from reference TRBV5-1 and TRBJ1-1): KAGVTQTPRYLIKTRGQQVTLSCSPISGHRSVSWYQQTPGQGLQFLFEYFSETQRNKGNFPGRFSGRQFSNSRSEMNVSTLELGDSALYLCASSLGGSDTEAFFGQGTRLTVV.

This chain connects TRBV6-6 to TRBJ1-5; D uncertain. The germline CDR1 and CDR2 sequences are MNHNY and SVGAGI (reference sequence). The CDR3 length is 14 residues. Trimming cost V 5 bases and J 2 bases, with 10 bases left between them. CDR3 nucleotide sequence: TGTGCCAGCAGTATGTATGTTGGCAATCAGCCCCAGCATTTT. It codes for CASSMYVGNQPQHF.

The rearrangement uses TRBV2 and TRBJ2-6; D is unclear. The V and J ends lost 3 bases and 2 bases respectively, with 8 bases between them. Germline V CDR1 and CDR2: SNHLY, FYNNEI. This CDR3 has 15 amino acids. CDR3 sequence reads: CASSDDVTGANVLTF. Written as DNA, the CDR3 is TGTGCCAGCAGTGACGACGTAACTGGGGCCAACGTCCTGACTTTC.